The next 24 T cell receptor beta chains were all read from a single sample in a study of cytomegalovirus exposure and HLA in healthy donors. Only in-frame clones appear in the TCRdb table, and some are missing; sequencing was by immunoSEQ multiplex PCR. The sample comprises some 130,000 clones, roughly 87% of which are singletons, and roughly 1.2% rests with the top ten. The sequenced material came from PBMCs. These TCRs come from a woman aged 18 to 35 in good health and CMV-seronegative.

V usage is TRBV6-1 and J usage is TRBJ1-2; TRBD1 aligns across 7 bases. Germline assignment: CDR1 MNHNS and CDR2 SASEGT. V shed 1 base and J 0 bases; nucleotides not matched to a gene: 5. This CDR3 region has 16 residues. For the CDR3, the DNA is TGTGCCAGCAGTGAAGAGGGGACAGAGCCTAACTATGGCTACACCTTC. Its protein product is CASSEEGTEPNYGYTF.

The CDR3 DNA follows: TGTGCCAGCAGCATCGAAGGAGGCACAGATACGCAGTATTTT. It yields the protein CASSIEGGTDTQYF. V is TRBV21-1 and J is TRBJ2-3; the tabulated D call, TRBD2, remains unverified against the DNA. TRBV21-1 is a pseudogene. The CDR3 sequence is 14 residues long.

This clone was seen only once. V usage is TRBV25-1 and J usage is TRBJ1-1; D is uncertain. Germline V lookup: CDR1 MGHDK, CDR2 SYGVNS. The CDR3 totals 12 residues. The V end was cut by 7 bases, the J end by 1 base, with 7 bases between. In DNA form, the CDR3 reads TGTGCCAGCAATGCAGGGAACACTGAAGCTTTCTTT. It translates to CASNAGNTEAFF.

The gene calls are TRBV10-3 and TRBJ2-2; 12 nucleotides align to TRBD2. Germline values: CDR1 ENHRY, CDR2 SYGVKD. Trimming took 6 bases from V and 3 from J; bases not matched to a gene: 2. The CDR3 spans 15 residues. CDR3 nucleotides: TGTGCCATCAGACTAGCGGGGGGTGACACCGGGGAGCTGTTTTTT. Its protein product is CAIRLAGGDTGELFF.

The V gene is TRBV10-1, the J gene TRBJ1-1; the D gene is possibly TRBD1 (5 bases). V gave up 6 bases and J gave up 1 base, with 9 bases separating them. Germline-derived CDR1 and CDR2 are WNHNN and SYGVQD (reference sequence). This CDR3 spans 13 amino acids. The CDR3 reads CASRDTPNTEAFF. CDR3 nucleotides: TGCGCCAGCAGGGACACCCCGAACACTGAAGCTTTCTTT.

In this sample, this clone turned up once. The rearrangement links TRBV29-1 to TRBJ1-1; tentative D call: TRBD1 (5 bases). Germline V lookup: CDR1 SQVTM, CDR2 ANQGSEA. Trimming pared 7 bases from V and 0 bases from J, leaving 9 bases between. The CDR3 spans 12 residues. CDR3 in DNA: TGCAGCGGGACAATGATGAACACTGAAGCTTTCTTT. Its translation: CSGTMMNTEAFF.

The CDR3 coding sequence is TGTGCCAGTACACGCACTAGGACCCTGGGGGAGACCCAGTACTTC. It specifies CASTRTRTLGETQYF. The chain combines TRBV19 with TRBJ2-5, with a tentative D call TRBD2 (5 bases). Germline loops: CDR1 LNHDA, CDR2 SQIVND (reference sequence). V lost 7 bases and J lost 5, with 20 bases in between. The CDR3 contains 15 residues.

This chain links TRBV2 with TRBJ1-1; D unresolved. Per germline, CDR1 SNHLY and CDR2 FYNNEI. There are 14 residues in the CDR3. Trimming left V 2 bases short and J 7 bases short, with 14 bases between. CDR3 bases: TGTGCCAGCAGTGAAACGTGGAGTCGGGGTGAAGCTTTCTTT. Translating gives CASSETWSRGEAFF. Together with reference TRBV2 and TRBJ1-1, the CDR3 gives the full variable domain: EPEVTQTPSHQVTQMGQEVILRCVPISNHLYFYWYRQILGQKVEFLVSFYNNEISEKSEIFDDQFSVERPDGSNFTLKIRSTKLEDSAMYFCASSETWSRGEAFFGQGTRLTVV.

In DNA form, the CDR3 reads TGTGCCAGCAGTTCCCTTAGCGGGGGGGGCAATGAGCAGTTCTTC. Its translation: CASSSLSGGGNEQFF. The gene calls are TRBV6-5 and TRBJ2-1; 11 bases agree with TRBD2. Germline CDR1 is MNHEY and CDR2 is SVGAGI. Unmatched junction bases numbered 5, after V lost 4 bases and J lost 6 bases. The CDR3 covers 15 residues.

This clone was picked up one time. The gene calls are TRBV20-1 and TRBJ2-7, with D hard to call. The V and J ends lost 6 bases and 4 bases respectively, with 10 bases between them. The CDR3 has 11 amino acids. CDR1 DFQATT and CDR2 SNEGSKA come from the germline V gene (reference sequence). In DNA, the CDR3 is TGCAGTGCCCCCTTTCGGTACGAGCAGTACTTC. Translated: CSAPFRYEQYF.

This clone is a singleton in its sample. The chain recombines TRBV4-2 with TRBJ2-2, with 9 bases matching TRBD2. CDR3 length: 17 amino acids. The trim removed 0 bases at V and 9 bases at J, leaving 11 bases unmatched. CDR1 and CDR2 from the germline V gene are LGHNA and YNFKEQ. The CDR3 coding sequence is TGTGCCAGCAGCCAAGATATAGGGCGGGGGGGTTTCCGGGAGCTGTTTTTT. This encodes CASSQDIGRGGFRELFF.

Notes on this clone: Other DNA sequences in this sample translate to the same CDR3. The chain is built from TRBV2 and TRBJ2-4, with 7 bases fitting TRBD2. The germline CDR1 and CDR2 sequences are SNHLY and FYNNEI. The CDR3 has 13 amino acids. V was pared by 4 bases and J by 3 bases, with 0 bases of the junction left unmatched. The CDR3 loop is CASSGEGKNIQYF. The CDR3 DNA reads TGTGCCAGCAGTGGGGAGGGCAAAAACATTCAGTACTTC.

V and J are TRBV10-2 and TRBJ1-1; D gene uncertain. CDR1 WSHSY and CDR2 SAAADI come from the germline V gene. Trimming stripped 4 bases from V and 0 bases from J, with 6 bases between. The length of the CDR3 is 13 residues. The CDR3 spells CASSVAVNTEAFF. CDR3 sequence (DNA): TGCGCCAGCAGTGTGGCAGTGAACACTGAAGCTTTCTTT.

V usage is TRBV2 and J usage is TRBJ2-7; a weak D match, TRBD1 (6 bases). Germline V gene lookup returns CDR1 SNHLY and CDR2 FYNNEI. V was trimmed by 4 bases and J by 4 bases, leaving 8 bases between them. This CDR3 spans 12 amino acids. The CDR3 coding sequence is TGTGCCAGCAGTGCAGGGGTTTACGAGCAGTACTTC. It yields the protein CASSAGVYEQYF.

The chain uses TRBV2 and TRBJ2-2, with D possibly being TRBD1 (5 bases). The CDR3 length is 15 residues. Per germline, CDR1 SNHLY and CDR2 FYNNEI. Trimming stripped 4 bases from V and 6 bases from J, with 15 bases between. The CDR3 here is CASSGGRVNAGELFF. The CDR3 DNA is TGTGCCAGCAGTGGGGGCCGGGTTAACGCCGGGGAGCTGTTTTTT.

CDR3 nucleotide sequence: TGTGCCAGCAGCGGGTCGCTGAGGTACAATGAGCAGTTCTTC. Its translation: CASSGSLRYNEQFF. The chain is built from TRBV9 and TRBJ2-1; D gene unclear. Germline V gene sequence: CDR1 SGDLS, CDR2 YYNGEE. The V and J ends lost 3 bases and 4 bases respectively, with 11 bases between them. This CDR3 is built from 14 residues.

The gene calls are TRBV2 and TRBJ2-3; tentative D call: TRBD2 (5 bases). V lost 6 bases and J lost 5, with 15 bases in between. The germline gives CDR1 SNHLY, CDR2 FYNNEI. This CDR3 has 14 residues. CDR3 in amino acids: CASRTRYSGDTQYF. The CDR3 bases are TGTGCCAGCAGAACTAGGTATTCGGGAGATACGCAGTATTTT.

V is TRBV6-5 and J is TRBJ2-3, with TRBD1 matching over 8 bases. Trimming took 7 bases from V and 3 from J; bases not matched to a gene: 3. CDR1 and CDR2 (germline): MNHEY, SVGAGI. This CDR3 contains 13 residues. The CDR3 region has the DNA TGTGCCAGCAAGAGACAGGGGACAGATACGCAGTATTTT. This gives the protein CASKRQGTDTQYF.

The chain carries TRBV9 and TRBJ1-2, with a possible D match to TRBD1 (6 bases). V shed 3 bases and J shed 1 base, with 13 bases lying between them. This CDR3 comprises 15 residues. Germline-derived CDR1 and CDR2 are SGDLS and YYNGEE. DNA for the CDR3: TGTGCCAGCAGCGCCGGACAGAGCTATAACTATGGCTACACCTTC. Its protein is CASSAGQSYNYGYTF.

The rearrangement links TRBV5-6 to TRBJ1-1; D is unclear. CDR1 and CDR2 from the germline V gene are SGHDT and YYEEEE. V was cut by 3 bases and J by 0 bases, with 15 bases left in between. The length of the CDR3 is 16 residues. The DNA of the CDR3 is TGTGCCAGCAGCTCGACATACAGACCTCTGAACACTGAAGCTTTCTTT. Protein: CASSSTYRPLNTEAFF.

The rearrangement links TRBV6-6 to TRBJ2-1, with a tentative D call TRBD1 (5 bases). The CDR3 has 13 residues. V lost 2 bases and J lost 3, with 5 bases in between. Germline CDR1 is MNHNY and CDR2 is SVGAGI (reference sequence). The DNA of the CDR3 is TGTGCCAGCAGTTACGACAGCTACAATGAGCAGTTCTTC. It is translated as CASSYDSYNEQFF.

This chain uses TRBV6-1 with TRBJ2-7, with 10 bases aligning to TRBD1. The CDR3 runs to 14 residues. Germline CDR1 is MNHNS and CDR2 is SASEGT. J lost 2 bases, V lost 7 bases, and 5 bases had no gene match. In DNA, the CDR3 is TGTGCCAGCACCTGGACAGGGGGAACCTACGAGCAGTACTTC. This codes for CASTWTGGTYEQYF.

V usage is TRBV5-1 and J usage is TRBJ1-5; TRBD1 is a possible D gene (5 bases). The V gene's germline CDR1 is SGHRS and CDR2 YFSETQ. This CDR3 contains 15 residues. V dropped 0 bases and J dropped 7 bases, with 14 bases sitting between them. The DNA for the CDR3 is TGCGCCAGCAGCTTGGAGTCGGGGAGGGGCCAGCCCCAGCATTTT. Encoded protein: CASSLESGRGQPQHF.

The rearrangement links TRBV29-1 to TRBJ1-3, with 9 bases aligning to TRBD1. The CDR3 contains 15 residues. Germline CDR1 reads SQVTM; CDR2 reads ANQGSEA. V shed 7 bases and J 4 bases; nucleotides not matched to a gene: 11. The CDR3 protein is CSATQTGGGGNTIYF. The CDR3 DNA sequence: TGCAGCGCCACCCAGACAGGGGGTGGAGGAAACACCATATATTTT.